Listed here is a single T cell receptor (beta chain). The study made its TRB cDNA libraries by 5' RACE, adding UMI labels. From its re-call of the 5' RACE reads, TCRdb lists each CDR3 protein once, without DNA. Reported are 100,000 to 150,000 distinct CDR3 sequences; the ten largest clones contain nearly 0.5%. This sample is drawn from a study of CXCR3-negative and CXCR3-positive naive CD8 T cells. The CDR3 consists of 16 residues. Germline loops: CDR1 SGHVS, CDR2 FQNEAQ. Sequencing was done on a sample of naive CXCR3- CD8+ T cells from blood. Subset defined: CD45RO-CCR7+CD27+CD95- naive CD8+ T cells lacking CXCR3 (TNR3-). This chain connects TRBV7-8 to TRBJ2-2; TCRdb's D call, TRBD2, is unchecked because there is no DNA. The origin of this receptor is a human donor in good health. Some clones in this sample may be carry-over from other donors' samples. The CDR3: CASSPWSGGATGELFF.